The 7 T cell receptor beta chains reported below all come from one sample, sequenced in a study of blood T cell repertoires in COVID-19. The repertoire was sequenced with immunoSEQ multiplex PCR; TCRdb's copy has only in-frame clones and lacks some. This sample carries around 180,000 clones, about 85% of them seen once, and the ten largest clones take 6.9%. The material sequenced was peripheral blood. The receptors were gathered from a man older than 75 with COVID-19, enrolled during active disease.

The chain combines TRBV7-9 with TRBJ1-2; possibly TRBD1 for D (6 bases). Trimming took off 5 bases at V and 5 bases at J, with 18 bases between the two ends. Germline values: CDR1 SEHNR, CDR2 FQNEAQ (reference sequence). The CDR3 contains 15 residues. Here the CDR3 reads CASSPNPQGTYGYTF. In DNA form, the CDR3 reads TGTGCCAGCAGCCCTAACCCTCAGGGGACATATGGCTACACCTTC.

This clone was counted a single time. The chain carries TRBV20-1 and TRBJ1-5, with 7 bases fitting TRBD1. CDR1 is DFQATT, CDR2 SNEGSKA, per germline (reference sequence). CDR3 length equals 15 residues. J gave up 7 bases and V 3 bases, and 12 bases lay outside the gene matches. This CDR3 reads CSASGRTGDGQPQHF. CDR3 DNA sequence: TGCAGTGCTAGTGGGAGAACAGGGGATGGACAGCCCCAGCATTTT.

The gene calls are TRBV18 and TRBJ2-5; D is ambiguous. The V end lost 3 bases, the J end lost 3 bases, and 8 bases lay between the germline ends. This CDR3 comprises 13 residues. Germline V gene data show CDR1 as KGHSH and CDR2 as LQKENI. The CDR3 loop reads CASSPTREETQYF. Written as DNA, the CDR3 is TGTGCCAGCTCACCTACCCGGGAAGAGACCCAGTACTTC.

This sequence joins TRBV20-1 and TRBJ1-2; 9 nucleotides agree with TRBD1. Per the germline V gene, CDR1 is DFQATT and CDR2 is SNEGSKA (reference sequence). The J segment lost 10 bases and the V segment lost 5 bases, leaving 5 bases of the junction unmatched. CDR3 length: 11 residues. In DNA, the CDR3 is TGCAGTGCTCGGGACAGGGTGGACTACACCTTC. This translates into CSARDRVDYTF.

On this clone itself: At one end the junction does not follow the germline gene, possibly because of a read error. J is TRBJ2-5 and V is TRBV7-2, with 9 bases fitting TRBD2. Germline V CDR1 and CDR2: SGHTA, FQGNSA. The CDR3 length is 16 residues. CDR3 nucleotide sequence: TGTGCCAGCGGCTTAGACGGGCGGGGGGGCGTGACGACCCAGTACTTC. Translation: CASGLDGRGGVTTQYF. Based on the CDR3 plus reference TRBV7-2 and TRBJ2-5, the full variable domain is GAGVSQSPSNKVTEKGKDVELRCDPISGHTALYWYRQSLGQGLEFLIYFQGNSAPDKSGLPSDRFSAERTGGSVSTLTIQRTQQEDSAVYLCASGLDGRGGVTTQYFGPGTRLLVL.

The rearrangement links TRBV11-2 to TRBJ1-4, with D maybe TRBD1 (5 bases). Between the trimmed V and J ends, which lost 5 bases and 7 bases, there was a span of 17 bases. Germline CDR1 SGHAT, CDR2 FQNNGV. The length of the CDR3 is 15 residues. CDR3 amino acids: CASSPWGVSGEKLFF. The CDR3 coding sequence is TGTGCCAGCAGCCCCTGGGGGGTGTCAGGTGAAAAACTGTTTTTT.

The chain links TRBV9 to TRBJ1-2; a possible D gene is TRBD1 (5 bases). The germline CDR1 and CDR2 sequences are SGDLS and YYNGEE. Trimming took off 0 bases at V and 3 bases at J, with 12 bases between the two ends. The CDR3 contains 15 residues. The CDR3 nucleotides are TGTGCCAGCAGCGTAGAACCAGGGTGGGACTATGGCTACACCTTC. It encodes CASSVEPGWDYGYTF.